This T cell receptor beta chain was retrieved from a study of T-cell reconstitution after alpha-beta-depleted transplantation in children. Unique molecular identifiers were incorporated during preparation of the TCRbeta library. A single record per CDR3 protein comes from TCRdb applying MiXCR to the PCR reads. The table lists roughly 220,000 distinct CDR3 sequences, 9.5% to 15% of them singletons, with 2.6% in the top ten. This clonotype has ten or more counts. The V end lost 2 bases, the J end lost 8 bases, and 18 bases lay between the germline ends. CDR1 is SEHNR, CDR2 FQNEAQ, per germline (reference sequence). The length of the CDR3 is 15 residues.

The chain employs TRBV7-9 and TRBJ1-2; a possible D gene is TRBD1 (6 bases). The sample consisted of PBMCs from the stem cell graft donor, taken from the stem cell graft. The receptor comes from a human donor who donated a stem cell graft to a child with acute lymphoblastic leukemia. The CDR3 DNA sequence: TGTGCCAGCAGCTTAAGGGGGACGGGGTTGGAAGGCTACACCTTC. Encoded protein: CASSLRGTGLEGYTF.